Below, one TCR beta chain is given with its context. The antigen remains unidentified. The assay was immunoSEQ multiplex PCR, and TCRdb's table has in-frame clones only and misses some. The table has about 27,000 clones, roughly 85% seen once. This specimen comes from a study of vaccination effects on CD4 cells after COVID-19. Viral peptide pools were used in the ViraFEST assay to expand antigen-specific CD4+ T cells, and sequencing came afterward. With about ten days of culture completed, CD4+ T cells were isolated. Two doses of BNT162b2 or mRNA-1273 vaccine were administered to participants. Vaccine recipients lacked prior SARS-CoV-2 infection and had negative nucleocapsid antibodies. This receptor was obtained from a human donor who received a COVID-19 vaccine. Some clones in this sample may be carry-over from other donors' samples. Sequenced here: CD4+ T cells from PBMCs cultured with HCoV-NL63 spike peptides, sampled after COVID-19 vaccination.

The CDR3 here is CASSPQQGARGYGYTF. The CDR3 region has the DNA TGTGCCAGTAGTCCACAACAGGGGGCTCGGGGATATGGCTACACCTTC. The chain recombines TRBV19 with TRBJ1-2, with TRBD1 matching 9 bases. Trimming took 5 bases from V and 5 from J; bases not matched to a gene: 12. CDR3 length: 16 residues. The V gene's germline CDR1 is LNHDA and CDR2 SQIVND (reference sequence).